This paragraph covers one T cell receptor beta chain sequence. The data belong to a study of blood T cell repertoires in COVID-19. The wider study: COVID-19 samples collected from the United States, Italy and Spain covered acute and convalescent phases. T cells, B-cell-depleted T cells, or PBMCs provided the cDNA or gDNA that served as material.

Trimming removed 3 bases from V and 2 bases from J, with 14 bases in between. There are 15 residues in the CDR3. Per the germline V gene, CDR1 is LNHDA and CDR2 is SQIVND (reference sequence). Study processing details: From reference gene primer amplification, estimates of nucleated cell counts were derived. Profiled with immunoSEQ multiplex PCR; TCRdb holds only in-frame clones, not every one. D and trimming were read from the DNA, whereas the V and J calls and clone size are those reported in that table. Among tens of thousands of clones listed, 89% were seen once. The sequence derives from a man aged 70-80 years with active or convalescent COVID-19. This sequence joins TRBV19 and TRBJ2-7; weak D call: TRBD1 (6 bases). The specimen was peripheral blood. The DNA for the CDR3 is TGTGCCAGTAGTATGGGGCGGACAGCTACCTACGAGCAGTACTTC. Protein: CASSMGRTATYEQYF.